This T cell receptor (beta chain) was obtained from a study of cytomegalovirus exposure and HLA in healthy donors. Study results and limitations: Near-uniform donor sequencing depth was presumed by presence/absence analyses. Solely CMV serostatus was available to characterize immune exposure. A few chains tied to CMV proved CMV antigen-specific in vitro.

The CDR3 has 13 residues. Germline V CDR1 and CDR2: SQVTM, ANQGSEA. Trimming removed 4 bases from V and 5 bases from J, with 14 bases in between. 13 Jbeta primers and 60 Vbeta primers were used for the PCR. The method was immunoSEQ multiplex PCR; TCRdb's version includes in-frame clones alone and lacks a portion of them. The sample has 170,000 or so clones, approximately 84% seen once. About this clone itself: Its target is not known.

Healthy donors of bone marrow made up the group. The source material was PBMCs. The chain has TRBV29-1 and TRBJ1-2, with unresolved D. The sequence was obtained from a man aged 18 to 35 in good health and CMV-seronegative. The CDR3 spells CSVAANGEYGYTF. The DNA of the CDR3 is TGCAGCGTTGCCGCCAACGGGGAGTATGGCTACACCTTC.